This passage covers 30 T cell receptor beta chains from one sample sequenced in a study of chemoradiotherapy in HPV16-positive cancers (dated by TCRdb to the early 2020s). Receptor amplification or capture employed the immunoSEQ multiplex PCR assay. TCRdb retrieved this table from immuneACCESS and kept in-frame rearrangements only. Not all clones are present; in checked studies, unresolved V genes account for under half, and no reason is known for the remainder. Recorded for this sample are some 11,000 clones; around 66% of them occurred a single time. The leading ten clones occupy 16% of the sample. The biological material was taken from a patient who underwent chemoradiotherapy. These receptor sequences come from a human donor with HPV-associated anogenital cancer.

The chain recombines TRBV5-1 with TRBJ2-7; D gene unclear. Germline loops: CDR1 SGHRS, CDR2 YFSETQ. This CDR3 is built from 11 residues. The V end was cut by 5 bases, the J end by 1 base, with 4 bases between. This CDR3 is CASRLSYEQYF. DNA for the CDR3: TGCGCCAGCAGGTTATCCTACGAGCAGTACTTC.

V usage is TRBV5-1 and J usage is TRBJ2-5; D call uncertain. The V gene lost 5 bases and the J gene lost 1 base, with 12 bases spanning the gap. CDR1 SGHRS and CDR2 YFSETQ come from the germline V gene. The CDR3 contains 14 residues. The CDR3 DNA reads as TGCGCCAGCAGTAAAGCAGGCAGCCAAGAGACCCAGTACTTC. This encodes CASSKAGSQETQYF.

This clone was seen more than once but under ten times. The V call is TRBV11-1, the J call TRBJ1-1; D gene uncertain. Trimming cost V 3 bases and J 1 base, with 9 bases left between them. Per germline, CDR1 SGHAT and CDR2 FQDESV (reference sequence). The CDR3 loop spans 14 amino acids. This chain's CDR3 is CASSFHDGNTEAFF. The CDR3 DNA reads TGTGCCAGCAGCTTCCACGACGGGAACACTGAAGCTTTCTTT.

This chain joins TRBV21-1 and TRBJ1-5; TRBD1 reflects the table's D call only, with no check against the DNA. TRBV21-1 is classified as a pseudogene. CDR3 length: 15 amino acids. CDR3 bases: TGTGCCAGCCCCCGGGACAGGGATAGCAATCAGCCCCAGCATTTT. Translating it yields CASPRDRDSNQPQHF.

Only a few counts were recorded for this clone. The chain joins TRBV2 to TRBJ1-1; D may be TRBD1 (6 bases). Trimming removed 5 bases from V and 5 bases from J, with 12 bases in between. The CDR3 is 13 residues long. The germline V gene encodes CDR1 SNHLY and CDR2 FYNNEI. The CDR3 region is CASSRRGGTEAFF. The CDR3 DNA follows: TGTGCCAGCAGTCGCAGGGGTGGAACTGAAGCTTTCTTT. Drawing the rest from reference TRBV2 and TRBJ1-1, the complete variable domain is EPEVTQTPSHQVTQMGQEVILRCVPISNHLYFYWYRQILGQKVEFLVSFYNNEISEKSEIFDDQFSVERPDGSNFTLKIRSTKLEDSAMYFCASSRRGGTEAFFGQGTRLTVV.

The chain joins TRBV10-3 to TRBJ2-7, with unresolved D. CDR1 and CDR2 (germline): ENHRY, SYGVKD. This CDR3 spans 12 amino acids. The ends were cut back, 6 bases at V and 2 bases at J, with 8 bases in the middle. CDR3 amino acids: CAIRQDTYEQYF. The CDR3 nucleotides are TGTGCCATCAGGCAAGATACCTACGAGCAGTACTTC.

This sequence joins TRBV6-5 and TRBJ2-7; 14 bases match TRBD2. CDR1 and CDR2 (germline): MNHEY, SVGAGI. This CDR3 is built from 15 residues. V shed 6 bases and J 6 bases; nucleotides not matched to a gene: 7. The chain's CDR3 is CASRRLAGGLREQYF. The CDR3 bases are TGTGCCAGCAGGCGACTAGCGGGAGGGCTACGCGAGCAGTACTTC.

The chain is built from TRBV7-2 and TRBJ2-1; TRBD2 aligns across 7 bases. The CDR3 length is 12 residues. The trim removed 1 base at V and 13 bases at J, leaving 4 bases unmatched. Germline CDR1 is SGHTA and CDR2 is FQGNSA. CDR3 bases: TGTGCCAGCAGCTTAGTTGCGGGGGATCAGTTCTTC. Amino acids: CASSLVAGDQFF.

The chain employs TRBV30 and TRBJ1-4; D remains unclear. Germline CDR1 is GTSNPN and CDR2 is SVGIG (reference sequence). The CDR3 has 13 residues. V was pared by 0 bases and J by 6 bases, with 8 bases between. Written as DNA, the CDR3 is TGTGCCTGGAGTGTGAGGGTGGATGAAAAACTGTTTTTT. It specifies CAWSVRVDEKLFF.

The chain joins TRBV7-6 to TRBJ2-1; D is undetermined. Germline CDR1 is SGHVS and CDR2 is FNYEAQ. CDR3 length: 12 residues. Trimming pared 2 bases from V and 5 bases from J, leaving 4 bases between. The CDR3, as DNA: TGTGCCAGCAGCTTATATCACAATGAGCAGTTCTTC. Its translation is CASSLYHNEQFF.

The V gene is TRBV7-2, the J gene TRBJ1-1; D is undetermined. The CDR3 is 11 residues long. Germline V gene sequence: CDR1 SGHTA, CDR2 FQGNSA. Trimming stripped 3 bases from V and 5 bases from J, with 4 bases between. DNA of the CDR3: TGTGCCAGCAGCTTTAGTACTGAAGCTTTCTTT. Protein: CASSFSTEAFF.

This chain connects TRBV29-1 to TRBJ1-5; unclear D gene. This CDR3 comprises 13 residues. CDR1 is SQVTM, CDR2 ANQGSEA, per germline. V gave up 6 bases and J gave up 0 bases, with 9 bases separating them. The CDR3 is CSVGLNSNQPQHF. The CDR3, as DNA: TGCAGCGTCGGACTGAATAGCAATCAGCCCCAGCATTTT. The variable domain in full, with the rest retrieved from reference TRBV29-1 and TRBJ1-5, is SAVISQKPSRDICQRGTSLTIQCQVDSQVTMMFWYRQQPGQSLTLIATANQGSEATYESGFVIDKFPISRPNLTFSTLTVSNMSPEDSSIYLCSVGLNSNQPQHFGDGTRLSIL.

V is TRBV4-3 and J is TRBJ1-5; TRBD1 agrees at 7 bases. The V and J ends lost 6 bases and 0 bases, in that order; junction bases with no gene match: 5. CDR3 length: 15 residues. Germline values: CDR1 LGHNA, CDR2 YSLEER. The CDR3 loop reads CASSQGEHSNQPQHF. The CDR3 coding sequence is TGCGCCAGCAGTCAGGGGGAGCATAGCAATCAGCCCCAGCATTTT.

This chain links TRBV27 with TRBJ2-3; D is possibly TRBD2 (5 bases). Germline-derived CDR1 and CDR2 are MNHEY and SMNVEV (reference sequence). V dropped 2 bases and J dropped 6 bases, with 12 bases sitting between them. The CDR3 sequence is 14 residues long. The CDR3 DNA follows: TGTGCCAGCAGTTTAGGGGTAGGCGGGGATACGCAGTATTTT. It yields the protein CASSLGVGGDTQYF.

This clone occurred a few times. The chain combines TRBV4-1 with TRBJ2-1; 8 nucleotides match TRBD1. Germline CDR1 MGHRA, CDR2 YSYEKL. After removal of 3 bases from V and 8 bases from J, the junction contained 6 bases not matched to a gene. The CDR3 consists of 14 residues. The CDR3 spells CASSHPGQAYEQFF. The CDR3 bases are TGCGCCAGCAGCCACCCGGGACAGGCCTATGAGCAGTTCTTC.

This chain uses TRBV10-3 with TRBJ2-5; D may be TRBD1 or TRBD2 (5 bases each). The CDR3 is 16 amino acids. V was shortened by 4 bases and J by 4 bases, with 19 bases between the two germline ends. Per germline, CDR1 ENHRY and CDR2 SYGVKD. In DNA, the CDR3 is TGTGCCATCAGTGTTCCGGGACCGGCGGATGTAGAGACCCAGTACTTC. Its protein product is CAISVPGPADVETQYF.

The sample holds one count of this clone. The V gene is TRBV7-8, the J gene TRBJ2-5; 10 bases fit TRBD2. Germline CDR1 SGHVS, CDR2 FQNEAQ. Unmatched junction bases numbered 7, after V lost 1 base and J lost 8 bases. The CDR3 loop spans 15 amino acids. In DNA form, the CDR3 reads TGTGCCAGCAGCTTAGGACGAGCGGGGGGGCGAACCCAGTACTTC. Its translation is CASSLGRAGGRTQYF.

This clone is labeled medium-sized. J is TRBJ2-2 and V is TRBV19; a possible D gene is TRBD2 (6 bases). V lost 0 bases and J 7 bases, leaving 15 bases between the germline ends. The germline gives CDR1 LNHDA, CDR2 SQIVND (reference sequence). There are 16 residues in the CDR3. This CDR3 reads CASSIDHGGSGGELFF. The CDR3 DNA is TGTGCCAGTAGTATAGATCATGGAGGGTCGGGCGGGGAGCTGTTTTTT.

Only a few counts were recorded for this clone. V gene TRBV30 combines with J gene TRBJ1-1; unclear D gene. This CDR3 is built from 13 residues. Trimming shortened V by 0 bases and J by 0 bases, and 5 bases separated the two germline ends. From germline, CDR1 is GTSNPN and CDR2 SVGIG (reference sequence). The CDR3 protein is CAWSVGMNTEAFF. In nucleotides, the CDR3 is TGTGCCTGGAGTGTCGGGATGAACACTGAAGCTTTCTTT.

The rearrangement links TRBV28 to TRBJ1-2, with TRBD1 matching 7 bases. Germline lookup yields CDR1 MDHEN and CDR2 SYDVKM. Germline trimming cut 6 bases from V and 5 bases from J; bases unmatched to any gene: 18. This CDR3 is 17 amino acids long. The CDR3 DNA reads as TGTGCCAGCAGCCCACTTTCGTTGACAGGGATCGGGTATGGCTACACCTTC. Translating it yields CASSPLSLTGIGYGYTF.

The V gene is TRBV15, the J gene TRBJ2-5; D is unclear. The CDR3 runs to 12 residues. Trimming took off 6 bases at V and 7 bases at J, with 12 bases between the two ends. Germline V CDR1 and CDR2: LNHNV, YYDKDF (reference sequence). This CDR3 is CATSLGLGTQYF. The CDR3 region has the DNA TGTGCCACCAGTTTGGGCTTGGGGACCCAGTACTTC.

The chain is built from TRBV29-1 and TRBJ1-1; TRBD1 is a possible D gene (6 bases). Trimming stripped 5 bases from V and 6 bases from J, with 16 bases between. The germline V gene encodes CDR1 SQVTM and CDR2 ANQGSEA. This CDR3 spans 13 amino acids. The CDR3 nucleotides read TGCAGCGTTATCGGGGGGCAGATCGCTGAAGCTTTCTTT. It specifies CSVIGGQIAEAFF. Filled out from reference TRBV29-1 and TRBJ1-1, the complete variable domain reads SAVISQKPSRDICQRGTSLTIQCQVDSQVTMMFWYRQQPGQSLTLIATANQGSEATYESGFVIDKFPISRPNLTFSTLTVSNMSPEDSSIYLCSVIGGQIAEAFFGQGTRLTVV.

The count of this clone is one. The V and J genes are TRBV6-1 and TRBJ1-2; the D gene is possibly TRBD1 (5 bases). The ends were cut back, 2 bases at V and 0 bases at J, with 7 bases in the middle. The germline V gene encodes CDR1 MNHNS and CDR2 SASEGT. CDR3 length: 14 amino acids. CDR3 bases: TGTGCCAGCAGTGAAAGGGGATCTAACTATGGCTACACCTTC. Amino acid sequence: CASSERGSNYGYTF.

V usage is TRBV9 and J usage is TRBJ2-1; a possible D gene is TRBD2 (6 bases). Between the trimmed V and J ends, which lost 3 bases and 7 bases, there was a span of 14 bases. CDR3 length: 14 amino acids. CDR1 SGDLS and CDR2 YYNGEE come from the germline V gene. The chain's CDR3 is CASSADSGGNEQFF. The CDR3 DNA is TGTGCCAGCAGCGCCGACTCTGGGGGGAATGAGCAGTTCTTC.

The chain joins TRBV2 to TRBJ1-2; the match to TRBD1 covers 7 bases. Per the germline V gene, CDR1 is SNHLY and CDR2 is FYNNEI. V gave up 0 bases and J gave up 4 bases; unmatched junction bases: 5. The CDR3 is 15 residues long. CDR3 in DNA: TGTGCCAGCAGTGAAGCAGGGGGCCAAACCTATGGCTACACCTTC. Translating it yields CASSEAGGQTYGYTF. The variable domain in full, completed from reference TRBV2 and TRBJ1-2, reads EPEVTQTPSHQVTQMGQEVILRCVPISNHLYFYWYRQILGQKVEFLVSFYNNEISEKSEIFDDQFSVERPDGSNFTLKIRSTKLEDSAMYFCASSEAGGQTYGYTFGSGTRLTVV.

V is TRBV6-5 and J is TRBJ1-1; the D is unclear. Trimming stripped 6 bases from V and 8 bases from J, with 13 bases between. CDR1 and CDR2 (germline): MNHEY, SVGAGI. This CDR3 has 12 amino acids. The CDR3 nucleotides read TGTGCCAGCAGCCCTGGTGTCCCCGAAGCTTTCTTT. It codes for CASSPGVPEAFF.

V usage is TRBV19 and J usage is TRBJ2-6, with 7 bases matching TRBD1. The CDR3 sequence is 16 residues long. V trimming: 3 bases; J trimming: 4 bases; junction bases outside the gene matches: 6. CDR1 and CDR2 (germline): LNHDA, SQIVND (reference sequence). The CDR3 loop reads CASSIITGAGANVLTF. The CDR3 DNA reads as TGTGCCAGTAGTATTATAACAGGGGCCGGGGCCAACGTCCTGACTTTC.

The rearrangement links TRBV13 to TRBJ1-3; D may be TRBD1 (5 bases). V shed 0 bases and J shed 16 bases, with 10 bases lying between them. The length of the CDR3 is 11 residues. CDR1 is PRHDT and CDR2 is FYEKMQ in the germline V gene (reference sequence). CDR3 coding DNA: TGTGCCAGCAGCTTAGGAGGACAATTGTATTTT. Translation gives CASSLGGQLYF.

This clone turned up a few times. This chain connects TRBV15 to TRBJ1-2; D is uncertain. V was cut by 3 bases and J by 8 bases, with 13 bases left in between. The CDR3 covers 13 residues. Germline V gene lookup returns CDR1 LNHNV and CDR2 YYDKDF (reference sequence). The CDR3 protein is CATSRRGTLGYTF. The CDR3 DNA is TGTGCCACCAGCAGGCGGGGTACATTGGGCTACACCTTC.

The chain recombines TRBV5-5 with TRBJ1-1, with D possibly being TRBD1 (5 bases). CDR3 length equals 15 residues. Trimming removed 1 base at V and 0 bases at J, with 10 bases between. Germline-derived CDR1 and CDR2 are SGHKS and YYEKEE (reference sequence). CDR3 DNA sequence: TGTGCCAGCAGCTTGTTTGGGGCCTTGAACACTGAAGCTTTCTTT. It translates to CASSLFGALNTEAFF. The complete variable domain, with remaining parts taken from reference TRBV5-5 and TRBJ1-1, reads DAGVTQSPTHLIKTRGQQVTLRCSPISGHKSVSWYQQVLGQGPQFIFQYYEKEERGRGNFPDRFSARQFPNYSSELNVNALLLGDSALYLCASSLFGALNTEAFFGQGTRLTVV.